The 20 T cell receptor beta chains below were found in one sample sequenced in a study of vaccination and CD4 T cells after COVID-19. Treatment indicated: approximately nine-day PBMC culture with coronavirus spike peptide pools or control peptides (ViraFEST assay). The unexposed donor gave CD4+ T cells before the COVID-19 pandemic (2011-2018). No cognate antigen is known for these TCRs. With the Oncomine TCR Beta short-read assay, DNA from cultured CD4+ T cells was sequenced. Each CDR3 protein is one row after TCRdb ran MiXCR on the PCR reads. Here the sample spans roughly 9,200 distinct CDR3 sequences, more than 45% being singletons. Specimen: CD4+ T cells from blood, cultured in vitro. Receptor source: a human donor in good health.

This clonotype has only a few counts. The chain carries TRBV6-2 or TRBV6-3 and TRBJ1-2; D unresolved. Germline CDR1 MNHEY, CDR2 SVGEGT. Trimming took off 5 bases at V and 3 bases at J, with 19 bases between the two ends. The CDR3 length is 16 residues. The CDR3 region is CASSRRELRRDYGYTF. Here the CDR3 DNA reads TGTGCCAGCAGTCGCCGGGAATTACGACGCGACTATGGCTACACCTTC.

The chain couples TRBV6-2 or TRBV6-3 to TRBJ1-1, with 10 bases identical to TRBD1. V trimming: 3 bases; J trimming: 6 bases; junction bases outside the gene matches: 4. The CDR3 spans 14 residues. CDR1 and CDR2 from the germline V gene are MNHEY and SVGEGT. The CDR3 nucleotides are TGTGCCAGCAGTTATCCGGGACAGGGGCCTGAAGCTTTCTTT. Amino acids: CASSYPGQGPEAFF.

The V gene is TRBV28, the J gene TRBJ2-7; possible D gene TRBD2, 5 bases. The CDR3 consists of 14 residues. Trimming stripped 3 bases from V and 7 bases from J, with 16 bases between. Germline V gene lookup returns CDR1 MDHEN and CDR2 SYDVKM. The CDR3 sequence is CASSLVRAAREQYF. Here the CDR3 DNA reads TGTGCCAGCAGTTTGGTGCGGGCGGCGAGGGAGCAGTACTTC.

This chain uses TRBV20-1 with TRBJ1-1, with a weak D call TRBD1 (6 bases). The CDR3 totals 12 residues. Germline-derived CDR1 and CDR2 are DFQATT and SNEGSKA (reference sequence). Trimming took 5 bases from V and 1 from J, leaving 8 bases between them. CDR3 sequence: CSAPRGNTEAFF. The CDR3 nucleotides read TGCAGTGCTCCCAGGGGGAACACTGAAGCTTTCTTT.

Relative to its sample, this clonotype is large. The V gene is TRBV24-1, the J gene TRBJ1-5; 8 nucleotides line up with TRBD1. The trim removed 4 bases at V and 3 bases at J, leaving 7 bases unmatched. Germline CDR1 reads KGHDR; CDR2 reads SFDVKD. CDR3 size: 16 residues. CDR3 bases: TGTGCCACCAGTGACCCGGGACAGGACTTCAATCAGCCCCAGCATTTT. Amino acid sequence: CATSDPGQDFNQPQHF.

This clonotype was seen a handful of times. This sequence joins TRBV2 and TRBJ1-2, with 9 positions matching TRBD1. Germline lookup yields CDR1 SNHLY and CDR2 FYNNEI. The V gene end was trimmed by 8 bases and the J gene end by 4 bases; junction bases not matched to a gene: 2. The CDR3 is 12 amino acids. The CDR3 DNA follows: TGTGCCAGCGCGACAGGGGGCTATGGCTACACCTTC. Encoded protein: CASATGGYGYTF.

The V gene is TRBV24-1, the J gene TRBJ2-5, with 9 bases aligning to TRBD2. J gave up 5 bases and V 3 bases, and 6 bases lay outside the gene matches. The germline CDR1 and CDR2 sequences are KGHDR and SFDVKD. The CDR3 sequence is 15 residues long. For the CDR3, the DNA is TGTGCCACCAGTGATGTGGCGGGAGGGTTGGAGACCCAGTACTTC. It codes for CATSDVAGGLETQYF.

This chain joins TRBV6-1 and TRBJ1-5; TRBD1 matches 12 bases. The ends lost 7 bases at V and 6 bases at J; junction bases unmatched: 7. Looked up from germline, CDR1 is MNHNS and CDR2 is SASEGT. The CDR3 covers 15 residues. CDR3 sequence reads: CASNPGTGGFQPQHF. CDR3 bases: TGTGCCAGCAACCCCGGGACAGGGGGCTTTCAGCCCCAGCATTTT.

DNA for the CDR3: TGCAGCGTTGCCCTAGCGGGGGGAAGCTCCTACAATGAGCAGTTCTTC. Encoded protein: CSVALAGGSSYNEQFF. The rearrangement links TRBV29-1 to TRBJ2-1, with TRBD2 identical over 11 bases. V shed 4 bases, J shed 0 bases, and the junction held 5 bases outside the gene matches. CDR3 length equals 16 residues. CDR1 and CDR2 from the germline V gene are SQVTM and ANQGSEA.

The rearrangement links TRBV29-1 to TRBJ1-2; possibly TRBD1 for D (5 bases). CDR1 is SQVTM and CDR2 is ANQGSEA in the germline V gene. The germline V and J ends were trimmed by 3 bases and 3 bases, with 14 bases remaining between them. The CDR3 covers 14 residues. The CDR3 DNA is TGCAGCGTTGAGTCAGGGTTATTGGACTATGGCTACACCTTC. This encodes CSVESGLLDYGYTF.

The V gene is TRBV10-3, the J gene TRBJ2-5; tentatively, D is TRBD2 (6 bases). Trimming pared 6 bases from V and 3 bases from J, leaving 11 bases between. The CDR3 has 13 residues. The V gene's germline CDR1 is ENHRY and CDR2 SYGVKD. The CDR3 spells CAISAGPEETQYF. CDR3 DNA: TGTGCCATCAGCGCGGGACCAGAAGAGACCCAGTACTTC.

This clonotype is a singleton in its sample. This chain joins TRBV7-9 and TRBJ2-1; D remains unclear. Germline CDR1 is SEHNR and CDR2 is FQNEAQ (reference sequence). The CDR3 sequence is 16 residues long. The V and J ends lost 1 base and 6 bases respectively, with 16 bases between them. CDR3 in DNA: TGTGCCAGCAGCTTAGGTATGGCACAGAGAACCAATGAGCAGTTCTTC. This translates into CASSLGMAQRTNEQFF.

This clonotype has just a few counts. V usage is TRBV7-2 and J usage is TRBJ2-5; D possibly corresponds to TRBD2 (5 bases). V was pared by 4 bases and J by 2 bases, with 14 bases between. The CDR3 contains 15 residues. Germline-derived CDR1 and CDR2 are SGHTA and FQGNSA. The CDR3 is CASSSDWNYQETQYF. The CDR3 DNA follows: TGTGCCAGCAGCTCGGACTGGAACTATCAAGAGACCCAGTACTTC.

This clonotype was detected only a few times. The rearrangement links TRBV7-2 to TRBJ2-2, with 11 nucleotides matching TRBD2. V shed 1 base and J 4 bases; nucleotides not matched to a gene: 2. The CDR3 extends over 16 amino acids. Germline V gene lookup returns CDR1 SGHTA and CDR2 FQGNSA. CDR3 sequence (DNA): TGTGCCAGCAGCTTAGGACTAGCGGGGTCCACCGGGGAGCTGTTTTTT. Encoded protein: CASSLGLAGSTGELFF.

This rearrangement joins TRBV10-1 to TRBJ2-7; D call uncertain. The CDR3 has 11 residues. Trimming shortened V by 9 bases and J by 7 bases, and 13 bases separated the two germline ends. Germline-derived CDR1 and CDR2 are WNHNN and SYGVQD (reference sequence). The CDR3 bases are TGCGCCAGTTCGGCCCCATTGGAGCAGTACTTC. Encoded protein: CASSAPLEQYF.

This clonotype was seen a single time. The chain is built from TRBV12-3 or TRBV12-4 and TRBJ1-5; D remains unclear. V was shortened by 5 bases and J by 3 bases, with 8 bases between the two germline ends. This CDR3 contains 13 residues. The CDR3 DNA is TGTGCCAGCAGTCCTCTATCCAATCAGCCCCAGCATTTT. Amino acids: CASSPLSNQPQHF.

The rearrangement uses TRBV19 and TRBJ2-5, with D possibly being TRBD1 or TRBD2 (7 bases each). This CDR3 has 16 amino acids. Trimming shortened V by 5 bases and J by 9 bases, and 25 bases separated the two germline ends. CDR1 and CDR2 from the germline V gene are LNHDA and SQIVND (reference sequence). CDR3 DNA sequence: TGTGCCAGTAGTCTTGGACCCAAGGGAGGGGGCCGGTCCCAGTACTTC. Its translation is CASSLGPKGGGRSQYF.

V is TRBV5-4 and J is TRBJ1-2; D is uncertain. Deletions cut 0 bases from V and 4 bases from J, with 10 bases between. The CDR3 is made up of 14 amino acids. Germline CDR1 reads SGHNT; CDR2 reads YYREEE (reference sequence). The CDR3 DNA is TGTGCCAGCAGCTTGGGATATGGTGGCTATGGCTACACCTTC. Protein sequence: CASSLGYGGYGYTF.

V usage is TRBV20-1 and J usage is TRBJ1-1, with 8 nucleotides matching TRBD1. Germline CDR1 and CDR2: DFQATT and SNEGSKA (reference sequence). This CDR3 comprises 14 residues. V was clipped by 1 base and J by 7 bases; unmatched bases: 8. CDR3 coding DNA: TGCAGTGCTAGAGTCCGCAGGGGGCCGGGTGAAGCTTTCTTT. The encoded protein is CSARVRRGPGEAFF.

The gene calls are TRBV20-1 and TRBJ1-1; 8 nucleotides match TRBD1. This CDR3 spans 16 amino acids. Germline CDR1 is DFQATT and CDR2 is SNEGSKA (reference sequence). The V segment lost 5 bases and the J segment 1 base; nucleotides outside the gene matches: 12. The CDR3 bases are TGCAGTGCTCGCAGCCCCGGGACAGGACCGAACACTGAAGCTTTCTTT. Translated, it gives CSARSPGTGPNTEAFF.